This T cell receptor (beta chain) was profiled in a study of T cells in Graves' hyperthyroidism and ophthalmopathy. There were TCR beta CDR3 regions amplified from RNA transcripts. HTBI primers drove first-round RT-PCR of the TCR CDR3. TCRdb used MiXCR to reprocess the multiplex PCR reads, holding one entry per CDR3 protein. Among about 560,000 distinct CDR3 sequences listed, 16% were seen once. From germline, CDR1 is SGHRS and CDR2 YFSETQ. This CDR3 contains 13 residues. Findings and limits, study-wide: The authors' 13 V-J model separated ophthalmopathy from stable hyperthyroidism. Appearing also in blood were most of the thyroid clonotypes expanded above 0.001.

Many counts were recorded for this clonotype. Its antigen is unknown. One end of the junction varies from germline; a read error may be responsible. Sequencing input: blood. This sequence was found in a woman aged 18-30 years with Graves' hyperthyroidism. This chain connects TRBV5-1 to TRBJ1-2; no clear D gene. CDR3 protein: CASSLVGNYGYTF. DNA for the CDR3: TGTGCCAGCAGCTTAGTGGGGAACTATGGCTACACCTTC.